This T cell receptor beta chain was documented in a study of shared clonotypes between healthy human individuals. At deep level, the assay was performed. Every subset had its genomic DNA shared out evenly among several immunoSEQ plates. In the sorted-subset replicate PCRs, 200 ng DNA, 25,000 to 30,000 T cell genomes, was used. This table comes from immunoSEQ multiplex PCR, and its TCRdb copy is limited to in-frame clones, with some not included. The data show hundreds of thousands of clones, about 74% seen once. The germline CDR1 and CDR2 sequences are SGHNT and YYREEE (reference sequence). This CDR3 has 16 residues. V dropped 7 bases and J dropped 0; count of bases not matched to a gene: 5.

The chain uses TRBV5-4 and TRBJ1-4; 11 positions match TRBD1. The sequenced sample consisted of memory CD4+ T cells sorted from blood. As to subset: CD45RA-negative fraction. The receptor was derived from a woman aged 25 to 39 in good health. CDR3 nucleotides: TGTGCCAGCGGGACAGGGGGGGATGCAACTAATGAAAAACTGTTTTTT. It yields the protein CASGTGGDATNEKLFF.